One T cell receptor beta chain is described in this entry. This sample also contains other DNA sequences that code for the same CDR3. The data were obtained in a study of blood T cell repertoires in COVID-19. Whole-study context: Acute and convalescent COVID-19 specimens originated in the United States, Italy and Spain. The cDNA or gDNA used as material had been derived from T cells, B-cell-depleted T cells, or PBMCs.

Authors' analysis steps: It was from reference gene primer amplification that nucleated cell counts were estimated. Produced via immunoSEQ multiplex PCR; TCRdb's table is partial and in-frame only. The V and J calls and clone size are taken from that table; D and trimming were inferred from the DNA. The sample holds approximately 230,000 clones, approximately 80% seen once. The ends were cut back, 2 bases at V and 3 bases at J, with 8 bases in the middle. CDR3 size: 14 residues. The germline V gene has CDR1 SGHRS and CDR2 YFSETQ. The sequence came from an elderly woman with active or convalescent COVID-19. The chain carries TRBV5-1 and TRBJ1-4; TRBD1 might be the D (5 bases). Sequences were obtained from peripheral blood. The CDR3 is CASSFGGSNEKLFF. The DNA for the CDR3 is TGCGCCAGCAGCTTCGGGGGGTCTAATGAAAAACTGTTTTTT.